The clone carrying this T cell receptor beta chain was observed at least ten times. The antigen is undetermined. The sample is drawn from a study of regulatory T cells in long-lasting Graves disease. V was pared by 7 bases and J by 5 bases, with 8 bases between. Germline CDR1 reads MNHNS; CDR2 reads SASEGT. The CDR3 is made up of 12 amino acids. General study findings and limits: Examination was confined to peripheral blood, excluding thyroid tissue.

Investigators prepared the TCR beta libraries by applying iRepertoire HTBI primers and Arm-PCR of CDR3 regions. In the study's own analysis: Segment identification across samples yielded roughly 62 TRBV and roughly 14 TRBJ segments. TCRdb passed the multiplex PCR reads through MiXCR, listing each CDR3 protein once. The V and J calls and clone size come from TCRdb's table, not from the authors' own analysis. The data show under 700,000 distinct CDR3 sequences, with 15% to 20% seen just once and around 25% held by the top ten. Time point reported: newly diagnosed GD, antithyroid drugs for less than 3 months. Preparation of the TCR library used RNA extracted from PBMCs. The data also belong to a second study, concerning T cells in Graves' hyperthyroidism and ophthalmopathy. As that study records: The TCR CDR3 was amplified in a first-round RT-PCR using the HTBI primer set.

Here the sequenced sample was peripheral blood mononuclear cells (PBMCs), taken at new diagnosis, from a patient treated with antithyroid drugs. This TCR derives from a middle-aged woman with Graves disease. The chain joins TRBV6-1 to TRBJ2-2, with D possibly being TRBD1 (5 bases). In DNA, the CDR3 is TGTGCCAGCATCCAGGGAACCGGGGAGCTGTTTTTT. This sequence encodes CASIQGTGELFF.